Following are 16 T cell receptor beta chains from one sample sequenced in a study of CD8 T cells in Susac syndrome. RNA in amounts of roughly 0.5 to 1 ug was reverse transcribed with random hexamers. TCRdb reprocessed the immunoSEQ multiplex PCR reads via MiXCR and lists one record per CDR3 protein. The sample gives 150,000 to 200,000 distinct CDR3 sequences, 91% of which show up once; about 0.1% is in the top ten. Sequenced sample: CD4+ T cells from PBMCs. The origin of the receptors is a human donor with Susac syndrome.

The V call is TRBV28, the J call TRBJ2-3; TRBD1 aligns across 8 bases. The CDR3 consists of 15 residues. CDR1 is MDHEN, CDR2 SYDVKM, per germline. With V trimmed by 2 bases and J by 1 base, 2 bases remained unmatched. The CDR3 DNA follows: TGTGCCAGCAGTTTACCAGGGGGCGGCACAGATACGCAGTATTTT. Encoded protein: CASSLPGGGTDTQYF.

The chain is built from TRBV5-1 and TRBJ2-1; 13 nucleotides match TRBD2. This CDR3 is built from 15 residues. CDR1 and CDR2 from the germline V gene are SGHRS and YFSETQ. V dropped 4 bases and J dropped 9; count of bases not matched to a gene: 7. As DNA, the CDR3 is TGCGCCAGCAGCCAAGGACTAGCGGGAGTTAGTGAGCAGTTCTTC. As protein: CASSQGLAGVSEQFF.

This chain joins TRBV24-1 and TRBJ2-2; D gene uncertain. The CDR3 is 15 residues long. Germline loops: CDR1 KGHDR, CDR2 SFDVKD. V dropped 3 bases and J dropped 2 bases, with 9 bases sitting between them. CDR3 protein: CATSDQTLNTGELFF. The CDR3, as DNA: TGTGCCACCAGTGATCAAACTCTTAACACCGGGGAGCTGTTTTTT.

The chain joins TRBV6-1 to TRBJ1-5, with a tentative D call TRBD1 (5 bases). Per the germline V gene, CDR1 is MNHNS and CDR2 is SASEGT. The CDR3 spans 12 residues. V shed 10 bases and J shed 8 bases, with 15 bases lying between them. CDR3 region: CANAEPGEPQHF. In DNA, the CDR3 is TGTGCCAACGCAGAACCGGGGGAGCCCCAGCATTTT.

J is TRBJ2-7 and V is TRBV3-1; 9 bases are a match to TRBD2. CDR1 and CDR2 (germline): LGHDT, YNNKEL (reference sequence). V lost 1 base to trimming and J lost 3 bases; unmatched junction nucleotides: 4. There are 15 residues in the CDR3. The CDR3 here is CASSQGASGNYEQYF. CDR3 nucleotides: TGTGCCAGCAGCCAAGGAGCTAGCGGGAACTACGAGCAGTACTTC.

This clonotype was seen only once. Since no conserved phenylalanine or tryptophan closes the CDR3, a read error is the likely cause. This sequence joins TRBV30 and TRBJ2-7; D may be TRBD1 (5 bases). Germline values: CDR1 GTSNPN, CDR2 SVGIG (reference sequence). V dropped 3 bases and J dropped 0 bases, with 12 bases sitting between them. This CDR3 region has 14 residues. CDR3 bases: TGTGCCTGGAGAGCGACAGCAAGCTCCTACGAGCAGTACCTC. It translates to CAWRATASSYEQYL.

The chain carries TRBV30 and TRBJ1-2; TRBD1 might be the D (6 bases). The V end lost 7 bases, the J end lost 4 bases, and 16 bases lay between the germline ends. Germline CDR1 reads GTSNPN; CDR2 reads SVGIG (reference sequence). This CDR3 region has 13 residues. This chain's CDR3 is CAYNKGGTYGYTF. The CDR3, as DNA: TGTGCCTACAACAAAGGGGGGACCTATGGCTACACCTTC.

The V gene is TRBV5-4, the J gene TRBJ2-1; unclear D gene. V gave up 0 bases and J gave up 9 bases, with 10 bases separating them. CDR1 and CDR2 from the germline V gene are SGHNT and YYREEE (reference sequence). The CDR3 consists of 13 residues. CDR3 amino acids: CASSLDPMAEQFF. The CDR3, as DNA: TGTGCCAGCAGCTTGGATCCCATGGCTGAGCAGTTCTTC.

As regards this clonotype: Without the conserved terminal phenylalanine or tryptophan, this CDR3 likely stems from a read error. This sequence joins TRBV7-6 and TRBJ2-7; perhaps TRBD1 as D (7 bases). Germline-derived CDR1 and CDR2 are SGHVS and FNYEAQ. The V end was cut by 2 bases, the J end by 5 bases, with 13 bases between. The CDR3 has 14 residues. The CDR3 is CASSLRRGLNEQYL. The CDR3 coding sequence is TGTGCCAGCAGCTTAAGGAGGGGGCTCAACGAGCAGTACCTC.

This chain connects TRBV7-9 to TRBJ2-5, with 7 nucleotides matching TRBD2. The germline V gene has CDR1 SEHNR and CDR2 FQNEAQ (reference sequence). After removal of 0 bases from V and 13 bases from J, the junction contained 8 bases not matched to a gene. The CDR3 runs 13 residues. CDR3 nucleotide sequence: TGTGCCAGCAGCTTAGCGGCCTCAGCGGGGCCGTACTTC. Protein sequence: CASSLAASAGPYF.

This chain links TRBV3-1 with TRBJ1-1; TRBD1 aligns across 7 bases. In germline, CDR1 is LGHDT, CDR2 YNNKEL (reference sequence). Trimming removed 6 bases from V and 10 bases from J; junction bases left unmatched: 11. The CDR3 is made up of 13 amino acids. The CDR3: CASRLMERGPAFF. As DNA, the CDR3 is TGTGCCAGCAGACTTATGGAAAGGGGGCCAGCTTTCTTT.

This sequence joins TRBV20-1 and TRBJ2-2; possible D gene TRBD1, 6 bases. Germline-derived CDR1 and CDR2 are DFQATT and SNEGSKA (reference sequence). The CDR3 length is 14 residues. V shed 3 bases and J shed 3 bases, with 11 bases lying between them. CDR3 DNA: TGCAGTGCTAGCCGGGACACATACACCGGGGAGCTGTTTTTT. Amino acids: CSASRDTYTGELFF.

The gene calls are TRBV30 and TRBJ1-2, with a possible D match to TRBD1 (5 bases). The CDR3 sequence is 12 residues long. Germline CDR1 reads GTSNPN; CDR2 reads SVGIG (reference sequence). Deletions cut 4 bases from V and 3 bases from J, with 9 bases between. CDR3 sequence: CAWNLGDYGYTF. The DNA for the CDR3 is TGTGCCTGGAACTTGGGGGACTATGGCTACACCTTC.

The V call is TRBV4-1, the J call TRBJ2-7; TRBD2 agrees at 10 bases. Germline-derived CDR1 and CDR2 are MGHRA and YSYEKL. V was pared by 7 bases and J by 7 bases, with 13 bases of the junction left unmatched. The CDR3 sequence is 15 residues long. CDR3 DNA sequence: TGCGCCAGCAAGAATGTTCTAGCGGGAGCAGGAGAGCAGTACTTC. This codes for CASKNVLAGAGEQYF.

The V and J genes are TRBV29-1 and TRBJ2-3, with 9 bases lining up with TRBD2. V gave up 3 bases and J gave up 6 bases; unmatched junction bases: 10. Germline V gene data show CDR1 as SQVTM and CDR2 as ANQGSEA. This CDR3 region has 15 residues. The CDR3 reads CSVDPNSGGQDTQYF. DNA for the CDR3: TGCAGCGTTGACCCAAATAGCGGGGGCCAGGATACGCAGTATTTT.

The rearrangement joins TRBV20-1 to TRBJ2-7; tentatively, D is TRBD1 (5 bases). The CDR3 runs to 14 residues. Trimming stripped 1 base from V and 2 bases from J, with 12 bases between. Germline CDR1 is DFQATT and CDR2 is SNEGSKA (reference sequence). CDR3: CSARALTDPYEQYF. In DNA form, the CDR3 reads TGCAGTGCTAGAGCCCTGACAGACCCCTACGAGCAGTACTTC.